This T cell receptor beta chain was observed in a study of OX40 agonist ivuxolimab in advanced cancers. Study as a whole: Prior therapy, whether anti-PD-1, anti-PD-L1 or anti-CTLA-4, was allowed, and roughly 41% had some. Findings and limits, study-wide: At 0.1 to 3.0 mg/kg and by week 6, CD4+ and CD8+ T cells in the blood had expanded clonally. On average, CD8+ T cells had more expanded clones than CD4+.

Trimming stripped 8 bases from V and 0 bases from J, with 14 bases between. Germline CDR1 is MDHEN and CDR2 is SYDVKM. CDR3 length: 15 amino acids. To note about this clone: Its antigen is as yet unknown.

Assay used: immunoSEQ multiplex PCR; TCRdb lists only in-frame clones, some missing. The sample has about 66,000 clones; approximately 81% are singletons. The clonotype was recovered from an adult with an advanced solid tumor such as melanoma, head and neck, liver or kidney cancer. This sample comprised CD4+ or CD8+ T cells sorted from blood, obtained in a trial of the OX40 agonist ivuxolimab. V is TRBV28 and J is TRBJ1-3; D is possibly TRBD1 (5 bases). The CDR3 loop reads CASFTTGFSGNTIYF. The CDR3 nucleotides read TGTGCCAGCTTTACCACAGGCTTCTCTGGAAACACCATATATTTT.